The sequence of this T cell receptor beta chain was determined in a study of T cell responses to AZD1222 COVID-19 vaccine. Per germline, CDR1 SGHAT and CDR2 FQNNGV. The CDR3 is 17 residues long. V dropped 2 bases and J dropped 0; count of bases not matched to a gene: 4. The method was immunoSEQ multiplex PCR; TCRdb's version includes in-frame clones alone and lacks a portion of them. The sample yields roughly 180,000 clones, 90% to 95% seen once. The sequence was collected from an adult who received the AZD1222 COVID-19 vaccine. The gene calls are TRBV11-2 and TRBJ2-2; 9 bases agree with TRBD2. The starting material was peripheral blood, obtained 28 days after the second AZD1222 dose. This chain's CDR3 is CASSLLAGGANTGELFF. The CDR3 bases are TGTGCCAGCAGCTTATTGGCGGGAGGGGCGAACACCGGGGAGCTGTTTTTT.